A single T cell receptor beta chain is shown here with its context. These data originate in a study of blood T cell repertoires in COVID-19. The overall study: Samples taken during acute and convalescent COVID-19 were collected in the United States, Italy and Spain. T cells, B-cell-depleted T cells, or PBMCs provided the cDNA or gDNA that served as material.

In the original analysis: Reference gene primer amplification gave nucleated cell count estimates. The method was immunoSEQ multiplex PCR; TCRdb's version includes in-frame clones alone and lacks a portion of them. The V and J calls and the clone size are those of that table, but D and trimming were determined from the DNA. The table lists some 50,000 clones, more than 75% of them singletons. Trimming cost V 4 bases and J 2 bases, with 11 bases left between them. The CDR3 has 14 amino acids. Germline assignment: CDR1 SGHRS and CDR2 YFSETQ. The sample was peripheral blood. V usage is TRBV5-1 and J usage is TRBJ2-3, with D possibly matching TRBD2 (6 bases). The TCR originated in a woman older than 75 with acute or convalescent COVID-19. The CDR3 here is CASSPGDVTDTQYF. DNA for the CDR3: TGCGCCAGCAGCCCGGGGGACGTCACAGATACGCAGTATTTT. The full variable domain, in which reference TRBV5-1 and TRBJ2-3 provide the parts outside the CDR3, is KAGVTQTPRYLIKTRGQQVTLSCSPISGHRSVSWYQQTPGQGLQFLFEYFSETQRNKGNFPGRFSGRQFSNSRSEMNVSTLELGDSALYLCASSPGDVTDTQYFGPGTRLTVL.